This entry lists 18 T cell receptor beta chains sequenced from one sample in a study of T cells in women clearing cervical HPV infection (dated by TCRdb to the late 2010s). The library was made by the immunoSEQ multiplex PCR assay. The table comes from immuneACCESS by way of TCRdb, which keeps in-frame sequences with V and J called. Part of the clones is missing from these tables; in studies checked, under half for an unresolved V gene and the rest for unknown reasons. The sample's table covers over 25,000 clones. Jointly, the top ten make up approximately 22% of the sample. Sequenced input: blood buffy coat. All receptors come from a woman between 18 and 70 years old with a cervical HPV16 infection that either progressed to CIN3+ or cleared (not recorded which).

Concerning this clone itself: With the read ending 3 residues before the CDR3 end, the germline J gene is used to fill in that end. The chain employs TRBV20-1 and TRBJ1-2, with 8 bases aligning to TRBD1. This CDR3 contains 14 residues. V gave up 3 bases and J gave up 4 bases; unmatched junction bases: 7. Germline V lookup: CDR1 DFQATT, CDR2 SNEGSKA (reference sequence). The CDR3 bases that were read are TGCAGTGCTAGGCTCCCGGGACAGGCCTATGGC. Protein: CSARLPGQAYG. The whole CDR3 region reads CSARLPGQAYGYTF.

In the case of this clone: The read comes to an end 3 residues before the CDR3 does, leaving the germline J gene to fill in the end. The rearrangement joins TRBV19 to TRBJ2-3; no definite D call. Germline V gene sequence: CDR1 LNHDA, CDR2 SQIVND (reference sequence). Trimming removed 4 bases from V and 2 bases from J, with 19 bases in between. This CDR3 contains 17 residues. CDR3 region: CASSSNRREVFTDTQYF. The sequenced part of the CDR3 DNA is TGTGCCAGTAGTAGCAATCGAAGAGAGGTTTTCACAGATACG.

Note on this clone: The read ends 3 residues shy of where the CDR3 ends; the end is completed using the germline J gene. The V and J genes are TRBV12-3 or TRBV12-4 and TRBJ1-1, with a possible D match to TRBD1 (5 bases). CDR3 size: 12 residues. The ends were cut back, 6 bases at V and 3 bases at J, with 8 bases in the middle. CDR3 amino acids: CASRDTHTEAFF. The CDR3 bases that were read are TGTGCCAGCAGGGACACTCACACTGAA.

The CDR3 here is CASSFSGTSSSNQPYTF. The covered CDR3 bases are TGTGCCAGTAGTTTCTCGGGTACCTCTAGTAGCAATCAGCCC. The chain recombines TRBV19 with TRBJ1-2; D ambiguous. The observed sequence ends 3 residues before the CDR3 terminus, with the missing tail filled in from the germline J gene. The CDR3 covers 17 residues. Per the germline V gene, CDR1 is LNHDA and CDR2 is SQIVND (reference sequence).

Comment on this clone: The CDR3 end falls 3 residues outside the read, so it is completed with the germline J gene. J is TRBJ2-5 and V is TRBV7-6; TRBD1 aligns across 10 bases. J was trimmed by 5 bases and V by 5 bases; bases with no gene match: 8. From germline, CDR1 is SGHVS and CDR2 FNYEAQ. CDR3 size: 15 residues. The sequenced CDR3 bases are TGTGCCAGCAGCGCCGGGACAGGGGTATCGGAGACC. As protein: CASSAGTGVSET. The whole CDR3 protein is CASSAGTGVSETQYF.

Regarding this clone: The sequenced fragment ends 3 residues before the CDR3 boundary, so the rest is inferred from the germline J gene. The chain joins TRBV6-1 to TRBJ1-1; D perhaps matches TRBD1 (6 bases). From germline, CDR1 is MNHNS and CDR2 SASEGT. CDR3 length: 18 amino acids. This CDR3 reads CASSEEGFGTHKVLGAFF. CDR3 DNA (partial): TGTGCCAGCAGTGAAGAGGGGTTCGGGACACATAAGGTCCTGGGC.

The CDR3 region is CASSLGQVTGELFF. The CDR3 bases that were read are TGTGCCAGCAGCTTAGGGCAGGTCACCGGGGAG. This chain joins TRBV11-3 and TRBJ2-2; D unresolved. The read ends 3 residues before the CDR3 terminus; that terminus is restored from the germline J gene. From germline, CDR1 is SGHNT and CDR2 YENEEA. The CDR3 runs to 14 residues. The V end was cut by 1 base, the J end by 4 bases, with 7 bases between.

Note on this clone: The CDR3 end lies 3 residues beyond the end of the read and is filled in from the germline J gene. This chain joins TRBV20-1 and TRBJ2-7, with TRBD1 matching over 9 bases. V lost 4 bases, J lost 4 bases, and 5 bases stayed unmatched. The CDR3 sequence is 13 residues long. Germline loops: CDR1 DFQATT, CDR2 SNEGSKA (reference sequence). CDR3 DNA, as far as it was read: TGCAGTGCTACAGGACAGGGGTGGTACGAG. It yields the protein CSATGQGWYE. The whole CDR3 sequence reads CSATGQGWYEQYF.

With respect to this clone: The sequence runs out 3 residues before the end of the CDR3; the remainder is reconstructed from the germline J gene. The rearrangement uses TRBV28 and TRBJ2-5; 7 positions agree with TRBD1. CDR3 size: 17 residues. Germline V gene data show CDR1 as MDHEN and CDR2 as SYDVKM. V lost 6 bases, J lost 1 base, and 14 bases stayed unmatched. The CDR3 protein is CASSLQGTATSQETQYF. The CDR3 bases that were read are TGTGCCAGCAGCCTACAGGGGACAGCAACCTCCCAAGAGACC. The full variable domain, completed using reference TRBV28 and TRBJ2-5, is DVKVTQSSRYLVKRTGEKVFLECVQDMDHENMFWYRQDPGLGLRLIYFSYDVKMKEKGDIPEGYSVSREKKERFSLILESASTNQTSMYLCASSLQGTATSQETQYFGPGTRLLVL.

About this clone itself: The sequenced fragment ends 3 residues before the CDR3 boundary, so the rest is inferred from the germline J gene. The gene calls are TRBV18 and TRBJ2-7; a possible D gene is TRBD2 (5 bases). Trimming left V 3 bases short and J 6 bases short, with 9 bases between. Germline CDR1 is KGHSH and CDR2 is LQKENI. CDR3 length: 12 residues. The CDR3 is CASSPLAPEQYF. CDR3 bases read: TGTGCCAGCTCACCCCTAGCCCCCGAG.

In the case of this clone: Read coverage stops 3 residues before the CDR3 terminus; the germline J gene supplies the remainder. Other DNA sequences of this sample code for an identical CDR3. This sequence joins TRBV11-3 and TRBJ2-3; D is possibly TRBD2 (5 bases). Trimming cost V 0 bases and J 0 bases, with 7 bases left between them. The CDR3 extends over 15 amino acids. Per the germline V gene, CDR1 is SGHNT and CDR2 is YENEEA. This CDR3 is CASSLESGSTDTQYF. CDR3 DNA, as far as it was read: TGTGCCAGCAGCTTAGAGAGCGGTAGCACAGATACG.

Concerning this clone itself: The read ends 3 residues before the CDR3 terminus; that terminus is restored from the germline J gene. The J gene is TRBJ1-3, the V gene TRBV11-2, with D maybe TRBD1 (5 bases). The CDR3 has 15 residues. Germline lookup yields CDR1 SGHAT and CDR2 FQNNGV. The V gene lost 5 bases and the J gene lost 0 bases, with 11 bases spanning the gap. The CDR3 sequence is CASSPTERSGNTIYF. CDR3 DNA, as far as it was read: TGTGCCAGCAGCCCGACAGAACGCTCTGGAAACACC.

About this clone itself: The observed sequence ends 3 residues before the CDR3 terminus, with the missing tail filled in from the germline J gene. The V gene is TRBV18, the J gene TRBJ1-2; D perhaps matches TRBD1 (6 bases). Germline values: CDR1 KGHSH, CDR2 LQKENI. The V and J ends lost 2 bases and 4 bases respectively, with 20 bases between them. The CDR3 runs to 17 residues. The CDR3 bases that were read are TGTGCCAGCTCACCAAAGACAGGCCCTACGGGGGGCTATGGC. It translates to CASSPKTGPTGGYG. The whole CDR3 is CASSPKTGPTGGYGYTF.

Concerning this clone itself: The CDR3 extends 3 residues past the end of the read, so its final part is completed from the germline J gene. This chain connects TRBV5-1 to TRBJ2-3, with 8 bases aligning to TRBD1. The CDR3 extends over 17 amino acids. The V segment lost 0 bases and the J segment 6 bases; nucleotides outside the gene matches: 12. Germline lookup yields CDR1 SGHRS and CDR2 YFSETQ. The CDR3 spells CASSLGTGTGWMDTQYF. CDR3 bases read: TGCGCCAGCAGCTTGGGAACCGGGACAGGCTGGATGGATACG.

Concerning this clone: Read data end 3 residues before the CDR3 end; the end is taken from the germline J gene. The chain is built from TRBV30 and TRBJ2-3; 10 bases fit TRBD1. The length of the CDR3 is 14 residues. Unmatched junction bases numbered 6, after V lost 4 bases and J lost 5 bases. CDR1 and CDR2 from the germline V gene are GTSNPN and SVGIG (reference sequence). The part of the CDR3 DNA that was read is TGTGCCTGGACTCGGACAGGGGGGAAAGATACG. It translates to CAWTRTGGKDT. The CDR3 in full is CAWTRTGGKDTQYF.

Points on this clone: The missing CDR3 end, 3 residues past where the read stops, is filled in from the germline J gene. V is TRBV12-3 or TRBV12-4 and J is TRBJ1-2; D is unclear. Trimming took off 7 bases at V and 4 bases at J, with 13 bases between the two ends. This CDR3 has 13 residues. The sequenced part of the CDR3 DNA is TGTGCCAGCACTAGAAGCGGCCCCTATGGC. Its protein is CASTRSGPYG. In full, the CDR3 reads CASTRSGPYGYTF.

A word on this clone: The sequence runs out 3 residues before the end of the CDR3; the remainder is reconstructed from the germline J gene. The chain carries TRBV10-1 and TRBJ1-1, with D perhaps matching TRBD1 (6 bases). The CDR3 contains 13 residues. V lost 8 bases and J lost 1, with 11 bases in between. The germline CDR1 and CDR2 sequences are WNHNN and SYGVQD (reference sequence). The CDR3 DNA, read in part, is TGCGCCAGCCGGGACACCTCGAACACTGAA. As protein: CASRDTSNTE. The entire CDR3 protein is CASRDTSNTEAFF.

For this clone: Read coverage stops 3 residues before the CDR3 terminus; the germline J gene supplies the remainder. The genes are TRBV7-3 and TRBJ1-1; the match to TRBD1 covers 9 bases. V lost 4 bases to trimming and J lost 3 bases; unmatched junction nucleotides: 3. The V gene's germline CDR1 is SGHTA and CDR2 FQGTGA. CDR3 length: 14 amino acids. The CDR3 sequence is CASSSGQGYTEAFF. Partial CDR3 DNA: TGTGCCAGCAGCTCTGGACAGGGGTACACTGAA.